The 5 T cell receptor beta chains given below trace back to one sample, sequenced in a study of shared clonotypes between healthy human individuals. The repertoire was sequenced with immunoSEQ multiplex PCR; TCRdb's copy has only in-frame clones and lacks some. Of approximately 510,000 clones listed, approximately 85% are singletons. The source material was PBMCs. These receptors all come from a woman aged 40 to 50 in good health. Some clones in this sample may be carry-over from other donors' samples.

With regard to this clone: The same CDR3 can be traced to other DNA sequences in this sample. The chain has TRBV15 and TRBJ2-5; the match to TRBD1 covers 7 bases. CDR3 length: 14 residues. V lost 3 bases and J lost 2; bases outside the gene matches: 3. The V gene's germline CDR1 is LNHNV and CDR2 YYDKDF (reference sequence). The CDR3: CATSRVRGQETQYF. CDR3 bases: TGTGCCACCAGCAGGGTCAGGGGGCAAGAGACCCAGTACTTC.

This clone showed up just a few times. This chain connects TRBV13 to TRBJ2-1; TRBD2 aligns across 12 bases. V shed 4 bases and J 6 bases; nucleotides not matched to a gene: 4. The CDR3 is 15 residues long. The germline V gene encodes CDR1 PRHDT and CDR2 FYEKMQ (reference sequence). CDR3 bases: TGTGCCAGCAGCTCTAGCGGGAGGGGGCTCAATGAGCAGTTCTTC. Residues: CASSSSGRGLNEQFF.

The V gene is TRBV13, the J gene TRBJ2-5; a weak D match, TRBD1 (7 bases). This CDR3 spans 14 amino acids. Germline-derived CDR1 and CDR2 are PRHDT and FYEKMQ (reference sequence). Trimming took 6 bases from V and 1 from J, leaving 12 bases between them. The CDR3 protein is CASSRRGLQETQYF. In DNA form, the CDR3 reads TGTGCCAGCAGTAGGAGGGGGCTCCAAGAGACCCAGTACTTC.

The rearrangement links TRBV7-2 to TRBJ2-1; TRBD2 matches at 11 bases. CDR3 length: 17 amino acids. The germline V gene encodes CDR1 SGHTA and CDR2 FQGNSA. The V and J ends lost 2 bases and 6 bases, in that order; junction bases with no gene match: 9. The chain's CDR3 is CASSLPTSGKTPNEQFF. In nucleotides, the CDR3 is TGTGCCAGCAGCTTACCGACTAGCGGGAAAACCCCCAATGAGCAGTTCTTC.

The chain uses TRBV30 and TRBJ1-6; D is unresolved. Trimming cost V 4 bases and J 10 bases, with 14 bases left between them. CDR1 and CDR2 (germline): GTSNPN, SVGIG (reference sequence). The CDR3 extends over 13 amino acids. Written as DNA, the CDR3 is TGTGCCTGGACCGCAGCGCTGGAATCACCCCTCCACTTT. Translated, it gives CAWTAALESPLHF.